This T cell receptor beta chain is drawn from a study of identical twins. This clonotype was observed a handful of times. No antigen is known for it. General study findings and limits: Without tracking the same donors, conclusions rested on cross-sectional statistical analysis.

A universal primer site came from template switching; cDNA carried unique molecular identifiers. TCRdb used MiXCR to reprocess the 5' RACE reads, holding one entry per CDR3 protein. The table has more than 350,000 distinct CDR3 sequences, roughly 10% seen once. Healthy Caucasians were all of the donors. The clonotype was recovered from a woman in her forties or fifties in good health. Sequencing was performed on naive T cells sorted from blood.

CDR3 amino acids: CSARGGNEAFF. In DNA form, the CDR3 reads TGCAGCGCCAGGGGAGGTAATGAAGCTTTCTTT. The J gene is TRBJ1-1, the V gene TRBV29-1; D perhaps matches TRBD1 (6 bases). Germline CDR1 is SQVTM and CDR2 is ANQGSEA. CDR3 size: 11 residues. Trimming shortened V by 7 bases and J by 7 bases, and 13 bases separated the two germline ends.